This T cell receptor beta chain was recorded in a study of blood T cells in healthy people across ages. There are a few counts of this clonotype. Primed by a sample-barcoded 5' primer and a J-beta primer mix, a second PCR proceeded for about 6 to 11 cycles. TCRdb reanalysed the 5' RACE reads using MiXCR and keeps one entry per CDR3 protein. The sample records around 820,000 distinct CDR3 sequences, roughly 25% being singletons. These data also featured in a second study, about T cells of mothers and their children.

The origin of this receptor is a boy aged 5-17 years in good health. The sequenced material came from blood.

The CDR3 region has the DNA TGTGCCAGCAGTGGTAGGGCCCAGGCGGATACGCAGTATTTT. It codes for CASSGRAQADTQYF. The chain links TRBV6-1 to TRBJ2-3; D is ambiguous. This CDR3 has 14 amino acids. V was clipped by 4 bases and J by 6 bases, with 14 bases between them. Looked up from germline, CDR1 is MNHNS and CDR2 is SASEGT.